This T cell receptor beta chain is drawn from a study of sequential checkpoint blockade in melanoma. Study overall: Patients were randomized 1:1 to nivolumab-then-ipilimumab or ipilimumab-then-nivolumab first-line. Maintenance nivolumab came after either treatment sequence.

Sequenced by immunoSEQ multiplex PCR; TCRdb stores in-frame clones only, minus some. The top ten hold about an eighth of the sample, which has about 27,000 clones, 77% seen once. The CDR3 has 15 residues. CDR1 and CDR2 from the germline V gene are SGHTS and YDEGEE. Trimming at V came to 4 bases and at J to 4 bases, leaving 7 bases not matched to a gene. Treatment indicated: randomized to nivolumab then ipilimumab (arm A) or the reverse (arm B). No patient had prior DNA-damaging chemotherapy. PBMC sorting kept live CD3+CD8+ cells without CD19 or CD56. The sample consisted of CD8+ T cells sorted from blood (inferred from file names), taken from a patient given nivolumab and ipilimumab in sequence. This TCR came from a human donor with melanoma. The gene calls are TRBV5-8 and TRBJ1-5, with 8 bases aligning to TRBD1. In DNA, the CDR3 is TGTGCCAGCAGCCGATCCGGGACAGGAAATCAGCCCCAGCATTTT. Translating it yields CASSRSGTGNQPQHF. The full variable domain, its missing parts supplied by reference TRBV5-8 and TRBJ1-5, is EAGVTQSPTHLIKTRGQQATLRCSPISGHTSVYWYQQALGLGLQFLLWYDEGEERNRGNFPPRFSGRQFPNYSSELNVNALELEDSALYLCASSRSGTGNQPQHFGDGTRLSIL.